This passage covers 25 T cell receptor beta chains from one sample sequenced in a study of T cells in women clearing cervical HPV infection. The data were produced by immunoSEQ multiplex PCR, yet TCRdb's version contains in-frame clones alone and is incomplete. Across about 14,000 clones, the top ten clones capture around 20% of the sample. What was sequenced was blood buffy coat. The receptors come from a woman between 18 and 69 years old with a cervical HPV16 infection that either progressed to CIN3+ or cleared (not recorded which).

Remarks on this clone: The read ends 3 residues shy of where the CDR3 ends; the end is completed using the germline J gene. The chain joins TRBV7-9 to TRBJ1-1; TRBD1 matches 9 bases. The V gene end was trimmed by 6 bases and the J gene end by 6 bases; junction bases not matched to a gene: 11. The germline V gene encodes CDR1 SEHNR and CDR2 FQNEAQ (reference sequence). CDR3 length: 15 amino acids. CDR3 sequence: CASRVGDRGWAEAFF. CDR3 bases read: TGTGCCAGCAGAGTCGGCGACAGGGGGTGGGCTGAA.

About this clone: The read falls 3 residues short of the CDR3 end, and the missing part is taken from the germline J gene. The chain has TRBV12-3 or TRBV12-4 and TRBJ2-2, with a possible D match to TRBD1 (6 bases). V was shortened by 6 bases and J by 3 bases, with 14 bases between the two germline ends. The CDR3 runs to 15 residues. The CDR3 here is CASSRRGHDTGELFF. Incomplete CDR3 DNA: TGTGCCAGCAGCCGCCGGGGACACGACACCGGGGAG.

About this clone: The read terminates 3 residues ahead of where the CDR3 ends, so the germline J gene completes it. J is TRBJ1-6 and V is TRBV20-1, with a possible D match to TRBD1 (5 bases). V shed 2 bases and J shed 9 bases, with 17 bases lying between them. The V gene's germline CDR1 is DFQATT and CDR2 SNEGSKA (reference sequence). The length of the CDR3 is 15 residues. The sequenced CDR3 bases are TGCAGTGCTAGACCGGACACGGGCCCCAGTTCACCC. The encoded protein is CSARPDTGPSSP. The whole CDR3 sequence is CSARPDTGPSSPLHF.

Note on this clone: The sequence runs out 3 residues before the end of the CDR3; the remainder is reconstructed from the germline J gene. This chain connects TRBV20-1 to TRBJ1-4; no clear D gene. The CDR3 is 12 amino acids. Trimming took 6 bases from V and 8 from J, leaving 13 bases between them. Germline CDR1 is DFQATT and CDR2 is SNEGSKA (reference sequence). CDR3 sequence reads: CSAPAVGEKLFF. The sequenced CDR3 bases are TGCAGTGCCCCCGCGGTCGGAGAAAAA.

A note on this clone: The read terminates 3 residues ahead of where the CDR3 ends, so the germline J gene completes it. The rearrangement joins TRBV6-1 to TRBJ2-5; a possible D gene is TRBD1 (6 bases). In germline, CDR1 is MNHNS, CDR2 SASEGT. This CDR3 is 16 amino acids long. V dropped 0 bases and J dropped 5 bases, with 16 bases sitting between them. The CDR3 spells CASSEALQGRVETQYF. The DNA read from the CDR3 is TGTGCCAGCAGTGAAGCTCTCCAGGGGCGGGTCGAGACC.

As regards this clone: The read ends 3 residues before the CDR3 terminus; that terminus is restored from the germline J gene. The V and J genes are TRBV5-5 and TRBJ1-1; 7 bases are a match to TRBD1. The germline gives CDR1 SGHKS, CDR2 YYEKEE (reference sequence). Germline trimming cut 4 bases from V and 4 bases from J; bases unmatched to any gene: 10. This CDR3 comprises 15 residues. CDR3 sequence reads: CASSPRRGQGTEAFF. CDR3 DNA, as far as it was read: TGTGCCAGCAGCCCCCGGAGGGGGCAGGGCACTGAA.

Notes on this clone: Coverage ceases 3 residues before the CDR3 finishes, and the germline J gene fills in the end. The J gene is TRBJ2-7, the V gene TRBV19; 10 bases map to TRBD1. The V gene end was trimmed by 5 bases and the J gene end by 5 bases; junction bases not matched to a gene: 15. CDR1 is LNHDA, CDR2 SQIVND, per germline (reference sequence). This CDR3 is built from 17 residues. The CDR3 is CASSYLGGRDRGHEQYF. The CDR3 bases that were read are TGTGCCAGTAGTTATTTAGGGGGCCGGGACAGGGGACACGAG.

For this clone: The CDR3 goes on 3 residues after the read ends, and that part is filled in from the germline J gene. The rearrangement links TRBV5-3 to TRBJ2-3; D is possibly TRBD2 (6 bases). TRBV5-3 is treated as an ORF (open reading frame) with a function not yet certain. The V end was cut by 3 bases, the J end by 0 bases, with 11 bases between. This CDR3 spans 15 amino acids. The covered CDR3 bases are TGTGCCAGAAGCTGCAGTGGGGGGAGCACAGATACG. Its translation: CARSCSGGSTDT. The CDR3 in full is CARSCSGGSTDTQYF.

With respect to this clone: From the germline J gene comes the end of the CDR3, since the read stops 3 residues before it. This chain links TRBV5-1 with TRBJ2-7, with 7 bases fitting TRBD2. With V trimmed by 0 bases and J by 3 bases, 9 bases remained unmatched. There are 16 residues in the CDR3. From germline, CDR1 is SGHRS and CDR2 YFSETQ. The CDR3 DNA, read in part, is TGCGCCAGCAGCTTGGCCCCCCTAGCGGAGAACTACGAG. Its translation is CASSLAPLAENYE. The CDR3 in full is CASSLAPLAENYEQYF.

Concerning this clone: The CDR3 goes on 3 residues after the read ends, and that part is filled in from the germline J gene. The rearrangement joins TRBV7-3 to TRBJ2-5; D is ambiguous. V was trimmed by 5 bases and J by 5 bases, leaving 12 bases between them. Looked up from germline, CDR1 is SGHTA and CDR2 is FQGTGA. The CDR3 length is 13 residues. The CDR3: CASSQIPSETQYF. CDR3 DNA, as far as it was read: TGTGCCAGCAGCCAGATCCCCTCTGAGACC.

The sequenced part of the CDR3 DNA is TGTGCCTGGGAAACAGGGGGCTCTGGC. Protein: CAWETGGSG. The CDR3 in full is CAWETGGSGYTF. The chain joins TRBV30 to TRBJ1-2, with 9 bases identical to TRBD1. The read finishes 3 residues shy of the CDR3 end, and the germline J gene is used to complete it. CDR1 is GTSNPN, CDR2 SVGIG, per germline (reference sequence). The CDR3 is 12 amino acids. Trimming cost V 5 bases and J 7 bases; bases outside gene matches: 5.

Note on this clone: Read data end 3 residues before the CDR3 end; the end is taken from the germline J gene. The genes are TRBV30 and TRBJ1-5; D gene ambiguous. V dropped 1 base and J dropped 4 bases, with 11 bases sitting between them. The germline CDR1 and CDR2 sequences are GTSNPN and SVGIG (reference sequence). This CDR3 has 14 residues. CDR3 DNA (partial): TGTGCCTGGAGTGGTGTAGCCTCTAATCAGCCC. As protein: CAWSGVASNQP. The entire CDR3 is CAWSGVASNQPQHF.

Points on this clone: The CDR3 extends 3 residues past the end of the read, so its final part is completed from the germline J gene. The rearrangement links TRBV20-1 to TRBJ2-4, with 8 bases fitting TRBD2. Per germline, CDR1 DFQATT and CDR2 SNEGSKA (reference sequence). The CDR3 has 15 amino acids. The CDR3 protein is CSASGGAGIQETQYF. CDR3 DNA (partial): TGCAGTGCTAGCGGGGGGGCGGGGATCCAAGAGACT.

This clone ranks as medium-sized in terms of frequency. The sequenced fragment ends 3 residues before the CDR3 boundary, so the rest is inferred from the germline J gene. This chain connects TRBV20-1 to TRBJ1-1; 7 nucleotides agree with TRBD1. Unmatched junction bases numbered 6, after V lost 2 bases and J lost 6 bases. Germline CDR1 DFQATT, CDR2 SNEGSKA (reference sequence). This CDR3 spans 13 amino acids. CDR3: CSARKAGTAEAFF. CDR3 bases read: TGCAGTGCTAGAAAGGCAGGGACAGCTGAA.

CDR3 DNA (partial): TGTGCCAGCATGGACTCGAACACTGAA. Residues: CASMDSNTE. The entire CDR3 protein is CASMDSNTEAFF. The chain uses TRBV2 and TRBJ1-1, with D unresolved. The read terminates 3 residues before the CDR3 end, so the remaining end is supplied by the germline J gene. Germline CDR1 is SNHLY and CDR2 is FYNNEI. This CDR3 spans 12 amino acids. V shed 7 bases and J shed 1 base, with 7 bases lying between them.

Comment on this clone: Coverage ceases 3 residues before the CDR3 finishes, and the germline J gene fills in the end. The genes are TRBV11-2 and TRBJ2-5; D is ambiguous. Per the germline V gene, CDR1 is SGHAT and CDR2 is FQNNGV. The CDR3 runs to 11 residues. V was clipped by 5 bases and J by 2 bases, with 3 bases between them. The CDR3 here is CASSAQETQYF. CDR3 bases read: TGTGCCAGCAGCGCGCAAGAGACC. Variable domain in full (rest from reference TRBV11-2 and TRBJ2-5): EAGVAQSPRYKIIEKRQSVAFWCNPISGHATLYWYQQILGQGPKLLIQFQNNGVVDDSQLPKDRFSAERLKGVDSTLKIQPAKLEDSAVYLCASSAQETQYFGPGTRLLVL.

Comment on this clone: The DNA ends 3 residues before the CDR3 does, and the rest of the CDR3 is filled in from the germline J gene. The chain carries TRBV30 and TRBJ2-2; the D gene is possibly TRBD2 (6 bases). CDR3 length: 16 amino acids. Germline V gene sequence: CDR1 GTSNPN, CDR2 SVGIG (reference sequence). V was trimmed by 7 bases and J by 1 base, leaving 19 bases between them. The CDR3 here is CASHKISAGNTGELFF. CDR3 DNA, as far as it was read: TGTGCCTCTCACAAAATCTCAGCGGGGAACACCGGGGAG.

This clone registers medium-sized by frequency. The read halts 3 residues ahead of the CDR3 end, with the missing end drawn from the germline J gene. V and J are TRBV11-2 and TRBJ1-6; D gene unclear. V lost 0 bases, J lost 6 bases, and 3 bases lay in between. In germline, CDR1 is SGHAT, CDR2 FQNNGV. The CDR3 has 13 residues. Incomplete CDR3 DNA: TGTGCCAGCAGCTTAGATCGTAATTCACCC. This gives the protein CASSLDRNSP. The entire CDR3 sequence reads CASSLDRNSPLHF.

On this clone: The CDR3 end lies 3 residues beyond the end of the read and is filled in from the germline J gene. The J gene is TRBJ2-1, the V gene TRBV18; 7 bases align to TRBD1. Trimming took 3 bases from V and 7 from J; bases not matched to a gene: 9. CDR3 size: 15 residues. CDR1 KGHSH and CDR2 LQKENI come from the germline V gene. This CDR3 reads CASSPYDRQGNEQFF. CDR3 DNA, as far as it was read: TGTGCCAGCTCACCGTACGACCGACAGGGAAATGAG.

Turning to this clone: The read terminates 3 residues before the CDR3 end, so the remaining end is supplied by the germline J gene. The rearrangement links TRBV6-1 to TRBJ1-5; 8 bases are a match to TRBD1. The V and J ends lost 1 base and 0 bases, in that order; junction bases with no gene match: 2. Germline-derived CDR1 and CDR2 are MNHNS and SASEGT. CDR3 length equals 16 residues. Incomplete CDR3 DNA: TGTGCCAGCAGTGAAGTGACAGGGGATAGCAATCAGCCC. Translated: CASSEVTGDSNQP. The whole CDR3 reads CASSEVTGDSNQPQHF.

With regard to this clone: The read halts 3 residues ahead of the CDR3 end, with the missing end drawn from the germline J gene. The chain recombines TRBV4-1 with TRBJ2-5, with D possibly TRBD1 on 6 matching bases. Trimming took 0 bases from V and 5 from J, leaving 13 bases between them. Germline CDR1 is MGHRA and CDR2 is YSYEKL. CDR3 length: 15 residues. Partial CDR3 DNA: TGCGCCAGCAGCCAAGACAGGGGTAATACGGAGACC. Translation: CASSQDRGNTET. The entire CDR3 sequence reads CASSQDRGNTETQYF.

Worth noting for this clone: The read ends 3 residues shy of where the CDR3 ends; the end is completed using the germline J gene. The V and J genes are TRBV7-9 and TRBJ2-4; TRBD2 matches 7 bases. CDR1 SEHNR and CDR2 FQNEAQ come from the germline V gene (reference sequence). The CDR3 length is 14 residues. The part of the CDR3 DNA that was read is TGTGCCAGCAGGGGCGGGAGCTCTACGGCGGGT. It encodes CASRGGSSTAG. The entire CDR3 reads CASRGGSSTAGQYF.

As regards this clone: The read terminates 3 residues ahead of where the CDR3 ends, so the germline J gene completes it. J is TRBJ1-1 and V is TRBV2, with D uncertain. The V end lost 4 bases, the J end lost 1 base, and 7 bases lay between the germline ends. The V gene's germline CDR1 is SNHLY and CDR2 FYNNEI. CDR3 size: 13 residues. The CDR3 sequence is CASSGHRNTEAFF. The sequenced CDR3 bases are TGTGCCAGCAGTGGACACAGGAACACTGAA.

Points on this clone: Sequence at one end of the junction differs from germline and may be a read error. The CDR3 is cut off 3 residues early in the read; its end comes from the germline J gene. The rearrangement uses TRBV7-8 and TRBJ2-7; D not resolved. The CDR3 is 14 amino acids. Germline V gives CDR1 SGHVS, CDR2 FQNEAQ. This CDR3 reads CACSPIPGVYEQYF. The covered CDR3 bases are TGTGCCTGCAGTCCAATCCCAGGAGTCTACGAG.

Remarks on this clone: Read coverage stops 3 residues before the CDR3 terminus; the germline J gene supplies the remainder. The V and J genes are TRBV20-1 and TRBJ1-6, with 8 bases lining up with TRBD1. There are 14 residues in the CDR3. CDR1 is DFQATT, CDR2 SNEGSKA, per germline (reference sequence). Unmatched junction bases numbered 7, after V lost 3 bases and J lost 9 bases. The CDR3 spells CSASLGQGGSPLHF. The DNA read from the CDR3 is TGCAGTGCTAGTCTTGGACAGGGTGGTTCACCC.